This TCR beta chain was profiled in a study of blood T cell repertoires in COVID-19. Study-wide context: Samples of COVID-19 (acute and convalescent) were obtained from the United States, Italy and Spain. PBMCs, B-cell-depleted T cells, or T cells were the source of the cDNA or gDNA that made up the material.

Per the study methods: Scientists estimated how many nucleated cells there were by amplifying reference gene primers. TCRdb's copy holds only in-frame clones and misses some; the assay was immunoSEQ multiplex PCR. V and J calls and clone size are those listed in that table; D and trimming were worked out from the DNA. The sample carries roughly 200,000 clones, about four fifths recorded once. This clone was detected only once. This CDR3 has 15 amino acids. V was cut by 3 bases and J by 4 bases, with 16 bases left in between. Germline assignment: CDR1 SGHRS and CDR2 YFSETQ. The material sequenced was peripheral blood. This TCR derives from a man between 70 and 80 years old with active or convalescent COVID-19. The gene calls are TRBV5-1 and TRBJ2-5, with D possibly being TRBD1 (5 bases). The DNA for the CDR3 is TGCGCCAGCAGCTACCTACCTCAGGGTTCAGAGACCCAGTACTTC. Translated: CASSYLPQGSETQYF.